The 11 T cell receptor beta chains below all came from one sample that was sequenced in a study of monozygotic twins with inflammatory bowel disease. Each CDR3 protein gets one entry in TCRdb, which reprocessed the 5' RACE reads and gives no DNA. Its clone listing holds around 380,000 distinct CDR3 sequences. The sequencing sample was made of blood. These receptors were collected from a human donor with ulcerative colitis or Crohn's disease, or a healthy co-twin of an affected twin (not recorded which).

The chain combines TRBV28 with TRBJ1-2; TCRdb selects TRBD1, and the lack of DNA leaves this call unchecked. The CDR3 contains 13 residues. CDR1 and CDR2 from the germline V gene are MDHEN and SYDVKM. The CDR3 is CASRGRVIAGYTF.

CDR3 amino acids: CASRGTGALNQPQHF. J is TRBJ1-5 and V is TRBV27; the TCRdb call, TRBD1, lacks DNA for checking. CDR1 and CDR2 from the germline V gene are MNHEY and SMNVEV (reference sequence). This CDR3 is built from 15 residues.

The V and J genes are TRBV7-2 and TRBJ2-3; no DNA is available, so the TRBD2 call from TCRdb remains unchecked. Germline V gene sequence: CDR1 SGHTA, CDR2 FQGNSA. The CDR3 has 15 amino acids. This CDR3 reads CASSRGWASTDTQYF.

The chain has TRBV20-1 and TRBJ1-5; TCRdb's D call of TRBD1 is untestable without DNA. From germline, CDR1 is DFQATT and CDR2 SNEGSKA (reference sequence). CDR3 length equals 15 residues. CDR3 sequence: CSARVQRGEGQPQHF.

CDR3 in amino acids: CASLGGTNYGYTF. The V and J genes are TRBV27 and TRBJ1-2; absent DNA, TCRdb's TRBD1 call cannot be checked. The CDR3 is 13 amino acids. CDR1 is MNHEY, CDR2 SMNVEV, per germline (reference sequence).

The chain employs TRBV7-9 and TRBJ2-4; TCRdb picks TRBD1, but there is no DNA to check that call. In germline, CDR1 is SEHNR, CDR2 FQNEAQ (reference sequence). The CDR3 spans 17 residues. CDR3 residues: CASSLAGPPVGKNIQYF.

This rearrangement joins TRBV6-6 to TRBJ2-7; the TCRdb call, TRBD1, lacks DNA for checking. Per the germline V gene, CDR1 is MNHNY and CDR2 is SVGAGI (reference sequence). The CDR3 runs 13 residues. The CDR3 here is CASSYVGGYEQYF.

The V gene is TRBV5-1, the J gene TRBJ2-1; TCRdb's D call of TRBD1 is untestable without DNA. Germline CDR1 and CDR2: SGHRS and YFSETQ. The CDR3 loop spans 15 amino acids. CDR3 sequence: CASSLRGQRSGEQFF.

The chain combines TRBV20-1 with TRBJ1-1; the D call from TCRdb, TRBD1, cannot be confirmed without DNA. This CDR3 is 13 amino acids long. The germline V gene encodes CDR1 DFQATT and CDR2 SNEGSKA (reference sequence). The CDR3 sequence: CSARGDAGPEAFF.

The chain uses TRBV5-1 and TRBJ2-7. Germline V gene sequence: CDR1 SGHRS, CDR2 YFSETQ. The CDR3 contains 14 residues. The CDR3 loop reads CASSLGGTSYEQYF.

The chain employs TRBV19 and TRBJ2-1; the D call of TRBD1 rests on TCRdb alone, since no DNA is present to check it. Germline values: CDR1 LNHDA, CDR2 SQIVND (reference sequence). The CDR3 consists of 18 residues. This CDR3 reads CASSIRLAGGQGRYEQFF.